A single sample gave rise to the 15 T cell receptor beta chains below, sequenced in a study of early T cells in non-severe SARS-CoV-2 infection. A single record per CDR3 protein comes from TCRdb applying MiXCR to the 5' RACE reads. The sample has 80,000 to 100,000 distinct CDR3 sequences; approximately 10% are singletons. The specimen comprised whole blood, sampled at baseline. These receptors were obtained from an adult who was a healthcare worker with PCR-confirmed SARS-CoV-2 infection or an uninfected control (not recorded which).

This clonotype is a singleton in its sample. CDR3 sequence: CASSQVVGGSEAFF. The DNA of the CDR3 is TGTGCCAGCAGCCAAGTTGTAGGCGGATCTGAAGCTTTCTTT. The V call is TRBV3-1, the J call TRBJ1-1; D is uncertain. Germline V gene data show CDR1 as LGHDT and CDR2 as YNNKEL (reference sequence). Trimming cost V 1 base and J 6 bases, with 12 bases left between them. The length of the CDR3 is 14 residues. The whole variable domain, remainder taken from reference TRBV3-1 and TRBJ1-1, is DTAVSQTPKYLVTQMGNDKSIKCEQNLGHDTMYWYKQDSKKFLKIMFSYNNKELIINETVPNRFSPKSPDKAHLNLHINSLELGDSAVYFCASSQVVGGSEAFFGQGTRLTVV.

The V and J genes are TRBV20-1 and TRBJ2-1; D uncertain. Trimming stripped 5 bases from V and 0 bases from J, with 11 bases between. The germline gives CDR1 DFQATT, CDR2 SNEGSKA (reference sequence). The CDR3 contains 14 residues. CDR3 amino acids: CSAVRPGSYNEQFF. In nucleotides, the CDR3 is TGCAGTGCTGTAAGACCTGGCTCCTACAATGAGCAGTTCTTC.

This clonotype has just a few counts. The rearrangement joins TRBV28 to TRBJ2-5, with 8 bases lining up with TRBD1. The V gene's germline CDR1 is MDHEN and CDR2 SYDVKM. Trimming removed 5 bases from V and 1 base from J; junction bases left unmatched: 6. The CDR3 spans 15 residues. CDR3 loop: CASSPWTGSQETQYF. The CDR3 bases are TGTGCCAGCAGTCCTTGGACAGGGAGCCAAGAGACCCAGTACTTC.

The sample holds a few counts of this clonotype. CDR3 amino acids: CASSVTLAETYNEQFF. The CDR3 DNA is TGCGCCAGCAGCGTAACCCTAGCGGAGACCTACAATGAGCAGTTCTTC. The V call is TRBV4-1, the J call TRBJ2-1; 7 bases agree with TRBD2. V shed 5 bases, J shed 2 bases, and the junction held 9 bases outside the gene matches. CDR3 length equals 16 residues. Germline V gene sequence: CDR1 MGHRA, CDR2 YSYEKL.

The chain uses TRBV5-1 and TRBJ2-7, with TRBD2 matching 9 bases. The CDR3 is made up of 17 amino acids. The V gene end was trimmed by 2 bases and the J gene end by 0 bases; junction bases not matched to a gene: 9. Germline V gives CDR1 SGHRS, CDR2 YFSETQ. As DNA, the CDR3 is TGCGCCAGCAGCTTCTTATCTAGCGGGACGATCTCCTACGAGCAGTACTTC. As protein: CASSFLSSGTISYEQYF. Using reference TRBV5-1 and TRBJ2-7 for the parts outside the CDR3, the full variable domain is KAGVTQTPRYLIKTRGQQVTLSCSPISGHRSVSWYQQTPGQGLQFLFEYFSETQRNKGNFPGRFSGRQFSNSRSEMNVSTLELGDSALYLCASSFLSSGTISYEQYFGPGTRLTVT.

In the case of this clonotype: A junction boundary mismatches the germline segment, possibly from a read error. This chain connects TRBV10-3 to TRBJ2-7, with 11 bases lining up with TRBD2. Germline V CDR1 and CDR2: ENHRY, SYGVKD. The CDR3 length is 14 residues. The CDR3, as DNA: TGTGCCATCAGTACTAGCGGGGGACCCTACGAGCAGAACTTC. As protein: CAISTSGGPYEQNF.

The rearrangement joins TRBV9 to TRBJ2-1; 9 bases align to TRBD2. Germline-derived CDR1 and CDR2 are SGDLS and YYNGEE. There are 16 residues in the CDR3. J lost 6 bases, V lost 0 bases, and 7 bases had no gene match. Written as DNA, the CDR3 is TGTGCCAGCAGCGTAGAGGTAGCGGGAGTCTCCAATGAGCAGTTCTTC. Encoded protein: CASSVEVAGVSNEQFF.

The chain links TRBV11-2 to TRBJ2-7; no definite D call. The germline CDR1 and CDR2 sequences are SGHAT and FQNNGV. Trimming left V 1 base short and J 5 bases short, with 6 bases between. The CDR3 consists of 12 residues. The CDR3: CASSLAPNEQYF. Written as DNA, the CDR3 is TGTGCCAGCAGCTTAGCCCCTAACGAGCAGTACTTC.

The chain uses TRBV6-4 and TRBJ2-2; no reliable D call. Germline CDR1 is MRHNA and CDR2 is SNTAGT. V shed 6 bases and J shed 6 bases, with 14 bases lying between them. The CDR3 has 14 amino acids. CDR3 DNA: TGTGCCAGCAGAAGGGAAGGTACGGCCGGGGAGCTGTTTTTT. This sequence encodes CASRREGTAGELFF.

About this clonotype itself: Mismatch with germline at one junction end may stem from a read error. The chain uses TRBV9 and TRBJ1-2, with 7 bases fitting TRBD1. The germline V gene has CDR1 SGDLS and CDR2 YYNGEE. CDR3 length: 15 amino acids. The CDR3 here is CAGSPPGGEIYGHTF. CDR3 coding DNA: TGTGCCGGCAGCCCCCCAGGGGGGGAGATTTATGGCCACACCTTC.

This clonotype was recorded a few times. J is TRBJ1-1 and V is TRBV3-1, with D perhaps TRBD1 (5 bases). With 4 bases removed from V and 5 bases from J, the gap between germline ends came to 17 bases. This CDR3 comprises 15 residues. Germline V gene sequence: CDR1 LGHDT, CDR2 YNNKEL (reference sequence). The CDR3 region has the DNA TGTGCCAGCAGCCCCTCCTCGGGGGTTCGGACTGAAGCTTTCTTT. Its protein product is CASSPSSGVRTEAFF.

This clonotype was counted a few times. The CDR3 loop reads CASSLGRDSEKLFF. In nucleotides, the CDR3 is TGTGCCAGCAGTTTGGGGAGGGACTCTGAAAAACTGTTTTTT. The genes are TRBV27 and TRBJ1-4; D is possibly TRBD1 (5 bases). V was trimmed by 3 bases and J by 7 bases, leaving 12 bases between them. Germline V gene lookup returns CDR1 MNHEY and CDR2 SMNVEV (reference sequence). The CDR3 contains 14 residues.

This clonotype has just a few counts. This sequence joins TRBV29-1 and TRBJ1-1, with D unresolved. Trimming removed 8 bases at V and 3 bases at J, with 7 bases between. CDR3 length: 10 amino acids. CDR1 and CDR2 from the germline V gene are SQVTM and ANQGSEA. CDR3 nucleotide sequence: TGCAGCACTGAATACACTGAAGCTTTCTTT. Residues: CSTEYTEAFF.

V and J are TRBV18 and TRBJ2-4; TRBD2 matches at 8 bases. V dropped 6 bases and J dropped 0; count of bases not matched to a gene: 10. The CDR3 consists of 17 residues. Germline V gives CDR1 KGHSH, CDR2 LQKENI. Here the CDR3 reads CASSSLAGALAKNIQYF. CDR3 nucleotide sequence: TGTGCCAGCTCGTCCCTAGCGGGCGCGCTAGCCAAAAACATTCAGTACTTC.

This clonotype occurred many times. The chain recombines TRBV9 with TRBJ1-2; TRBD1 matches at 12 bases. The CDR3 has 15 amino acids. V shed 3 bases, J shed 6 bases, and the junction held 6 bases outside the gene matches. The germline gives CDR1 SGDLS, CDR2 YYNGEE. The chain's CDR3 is CASSGPGQGANGYTF. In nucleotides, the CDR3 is TGTGCCAGCAGCGGACCGGGACAGGGGGCAAATGGCTACACCTTC.